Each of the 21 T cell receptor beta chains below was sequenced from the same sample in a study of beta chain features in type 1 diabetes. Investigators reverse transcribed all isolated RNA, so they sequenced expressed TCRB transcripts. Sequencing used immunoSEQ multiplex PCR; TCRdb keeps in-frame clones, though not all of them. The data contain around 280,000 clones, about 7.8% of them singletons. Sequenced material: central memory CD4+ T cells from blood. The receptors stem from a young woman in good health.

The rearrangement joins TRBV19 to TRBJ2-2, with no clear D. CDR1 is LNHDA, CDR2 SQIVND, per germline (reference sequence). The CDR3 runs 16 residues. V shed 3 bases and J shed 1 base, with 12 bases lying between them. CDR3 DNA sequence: TGTGCCAGTAGTATGGGGATTCGAGGGAACACCGGGGAGCTGTTTTTT. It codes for CASSMGIRGNTGELFF. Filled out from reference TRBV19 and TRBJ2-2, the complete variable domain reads DGGITQSPKYLFRKEGQNVTLSCEQNLNHDAMYWYRQDPGQGLRLIYYSQIVNDFQKGDIAEGYSVSREKKESFPLTVTSAQKNPTAFYLCASSMGIRGNTGELFFGEGSRLTVL.

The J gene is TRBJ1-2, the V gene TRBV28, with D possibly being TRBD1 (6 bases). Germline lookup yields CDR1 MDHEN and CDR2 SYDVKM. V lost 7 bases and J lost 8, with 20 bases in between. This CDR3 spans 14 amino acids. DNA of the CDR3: TGTGCCAGCAAAAACAGGGAAATAGAAAAAGGCTACACCTTC. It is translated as CASKNREIEKGYTF.

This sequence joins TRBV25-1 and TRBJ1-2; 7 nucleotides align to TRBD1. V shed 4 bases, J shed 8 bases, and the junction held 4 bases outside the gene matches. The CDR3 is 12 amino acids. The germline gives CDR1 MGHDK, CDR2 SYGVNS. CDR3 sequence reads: CASSVGGRGYTF. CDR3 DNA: TGTGCCAGCAGTGTAGGGGGCAGAGGCTACACCTTC.

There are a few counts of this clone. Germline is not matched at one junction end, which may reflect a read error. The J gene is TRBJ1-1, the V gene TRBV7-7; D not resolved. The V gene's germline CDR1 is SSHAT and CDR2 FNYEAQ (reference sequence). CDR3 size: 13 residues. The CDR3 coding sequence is TGTGCTAGCAGCCGGCAGAGGAACACTGAAGCTTTCTTT. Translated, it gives CASSRQRNTEAFF.

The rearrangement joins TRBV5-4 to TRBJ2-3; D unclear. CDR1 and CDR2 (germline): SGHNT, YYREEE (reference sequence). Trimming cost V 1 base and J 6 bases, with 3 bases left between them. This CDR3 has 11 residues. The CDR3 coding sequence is TGTGCCAGCAGCTTGTTTGATACGCAGTATTTT. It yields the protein CASSLFDTQYF.

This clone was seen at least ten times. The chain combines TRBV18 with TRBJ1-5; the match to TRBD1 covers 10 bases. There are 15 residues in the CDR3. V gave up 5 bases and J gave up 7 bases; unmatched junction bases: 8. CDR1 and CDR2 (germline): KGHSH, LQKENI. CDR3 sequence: CASSLTGGLGQPQHF. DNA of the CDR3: TGTGCCAGCTCATTGACAGGGGGCCTGGGCCAGCCCCAGCATTTT.

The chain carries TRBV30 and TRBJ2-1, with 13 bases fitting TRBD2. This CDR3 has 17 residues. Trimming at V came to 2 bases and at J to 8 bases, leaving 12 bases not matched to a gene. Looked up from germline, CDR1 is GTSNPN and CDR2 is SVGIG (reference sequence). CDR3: CAWSKARTSGRLDEQFF. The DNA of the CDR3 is TGTGCCTGGAGTAAGGCCCGGACTAGCGGGAGATTGGATGAGCAGTTCTTC.

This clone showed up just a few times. In nucleotides, the CDR3 is TGCGCCAGCAGCCAAGATGACGGTGGGCGAGGCTATGGCTACACCTTC. Translated: CASSQDDGGRGYGYTF. The chain employs TRBV4-1 and TRBJ1-2; D is unresolved. Germline CDR1 and CDR2: MGHRA and YSYEKL. This CDR3 has 16 residues. Deletions cut 0 bases from V and 4 bases from J, with 15 bases between.

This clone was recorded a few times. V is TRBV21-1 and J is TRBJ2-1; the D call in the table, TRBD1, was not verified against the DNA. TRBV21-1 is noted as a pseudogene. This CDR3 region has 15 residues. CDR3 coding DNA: TGTGCCAGCAGCACAGGCCCGAACCCCTACAATGAGCAGTTCTTC. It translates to CASSTGPNPYNEQFF.

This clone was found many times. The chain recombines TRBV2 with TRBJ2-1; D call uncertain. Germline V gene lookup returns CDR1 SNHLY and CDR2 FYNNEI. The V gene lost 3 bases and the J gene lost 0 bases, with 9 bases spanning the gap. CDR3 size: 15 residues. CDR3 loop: CASSDFGSSYNEQFF. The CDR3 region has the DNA TGTGCCAGCAGTGATTTTGGCAGCTCCTACAATGAGCAGTTCTTC.

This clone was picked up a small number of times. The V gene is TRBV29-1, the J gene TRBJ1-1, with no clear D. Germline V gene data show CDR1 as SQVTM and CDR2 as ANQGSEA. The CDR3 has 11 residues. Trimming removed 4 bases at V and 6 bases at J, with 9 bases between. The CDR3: CSVVTGAEAFF. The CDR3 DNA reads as TGCAGCGTTGTAACCGGGGCTGAAGCTTTCTTT.

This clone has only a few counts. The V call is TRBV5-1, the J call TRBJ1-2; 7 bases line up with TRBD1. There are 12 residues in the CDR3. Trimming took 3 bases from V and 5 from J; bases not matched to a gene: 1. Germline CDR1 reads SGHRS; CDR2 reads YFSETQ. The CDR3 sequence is CASSWGQYGYTF. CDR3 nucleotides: TGCGCCAGCAGCTGGGGACAGTATGGCTACACCTTC.

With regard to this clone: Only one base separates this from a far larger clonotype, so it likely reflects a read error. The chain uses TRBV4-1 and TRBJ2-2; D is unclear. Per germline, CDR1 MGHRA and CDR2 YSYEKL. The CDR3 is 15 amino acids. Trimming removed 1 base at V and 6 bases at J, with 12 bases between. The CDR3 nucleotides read TGCGCCAGCAGCCAAGGCGTAGGATCCCCCGGGGAGCTGTTTTTT. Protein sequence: CASSQGVGSPGELFF.

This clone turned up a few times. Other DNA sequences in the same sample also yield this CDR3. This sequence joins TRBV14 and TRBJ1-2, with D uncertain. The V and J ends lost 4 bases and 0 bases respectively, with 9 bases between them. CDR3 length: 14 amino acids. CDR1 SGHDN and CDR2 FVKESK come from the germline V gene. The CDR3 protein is CASSLSVANYGYTF. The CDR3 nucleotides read TGTGCCAGCAGCCTATCAGTCGCTAACTATGGCTACACCTTC.

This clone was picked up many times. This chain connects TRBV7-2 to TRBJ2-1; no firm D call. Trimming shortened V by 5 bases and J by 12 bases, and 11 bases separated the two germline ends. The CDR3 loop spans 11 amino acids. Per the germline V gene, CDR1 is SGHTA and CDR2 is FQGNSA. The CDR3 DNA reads TGTGCCAGCAGCCCCTATCGTGTGCAGTTCTTC. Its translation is CASSPYRVQFF.

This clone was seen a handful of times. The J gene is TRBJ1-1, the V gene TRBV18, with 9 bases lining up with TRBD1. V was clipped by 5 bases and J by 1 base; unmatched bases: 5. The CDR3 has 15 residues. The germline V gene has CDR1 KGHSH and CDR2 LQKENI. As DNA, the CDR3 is TGTGCCAGCTCAGCGTCGGGACAGGGGAACACTGAAGCTTTCTTT. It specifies CASSASGQGNTEAFF. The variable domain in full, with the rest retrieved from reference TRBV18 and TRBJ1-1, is NAGVMQNPRHLVRRRGQEARLRCSPMKGHSHVYWYRQLPEEGLKFMVYLQKENIIDESGMPKERFSAEFPKEGPSILRIQQVVRGDSAAYFCASSASGQGNTEAFFGQGTRLTVV.

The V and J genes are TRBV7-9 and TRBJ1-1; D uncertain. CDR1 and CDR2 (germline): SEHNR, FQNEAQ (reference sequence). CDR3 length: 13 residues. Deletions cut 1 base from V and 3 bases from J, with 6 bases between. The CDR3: CASSLGVDTEAFF. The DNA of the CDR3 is TGTGCCAGCAGCTTAGGGGTGGACACTGAAGCTTTCTTT.

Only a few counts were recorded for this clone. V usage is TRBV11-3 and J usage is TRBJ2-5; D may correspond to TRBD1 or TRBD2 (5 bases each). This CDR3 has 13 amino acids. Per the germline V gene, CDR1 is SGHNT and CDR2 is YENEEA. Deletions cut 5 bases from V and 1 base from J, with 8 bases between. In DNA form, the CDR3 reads TGTGCCAGCAGCCCCGGGACCCAAGAGACCCAGTACTTC. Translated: CASSPGTQETQYF.

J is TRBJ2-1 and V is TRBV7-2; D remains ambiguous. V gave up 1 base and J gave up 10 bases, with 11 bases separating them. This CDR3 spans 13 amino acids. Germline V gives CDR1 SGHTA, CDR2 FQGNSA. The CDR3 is CASSLEAELEQFF. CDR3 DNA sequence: TGTGCCAGCAGCTTAGAGGCTGAGCTCGAGCAGTTCTTC.

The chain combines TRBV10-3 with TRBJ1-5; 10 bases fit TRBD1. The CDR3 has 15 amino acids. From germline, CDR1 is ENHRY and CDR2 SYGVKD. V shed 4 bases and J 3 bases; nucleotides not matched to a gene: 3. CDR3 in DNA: TGTGCCATCAGTGGGGGACAGGGGTTCAATCAGCCCCAGCATTTT. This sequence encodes CAISGGQGFNQPQHF.

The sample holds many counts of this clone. The CDR3 sequence is CASSSEVGYGGYTF. In nucleotides, the CDR3 is TGTGCCAGCAGCTCAGAGGTTGGTTACGGGGGCTACACCTTC. This chain uses TRBV7-9 with TRBJ1-2; D not resolved. Between the trimmed V and J ends, which lost 4 bases and 8 bases, there was a span of 17 bases. Germline V gives CDR1 SEHNR, CDR2 FQNEAQ (reference sequence). The CDR3 spans 14 residues.